This TCR beta chain was identified in a study of radiotherapy plus CTLA-4 blockade in lung cancer. CDR3 length: 15 amino acids. The V gene lost 2 bases and the J gene lost 0 bases, with 9 bases spanning the gap. The germline gives CDR1 LGHNA, CDR2 YNFKEQ. Ipilimumab-mediated CTLA-4 blockade plus focal radiation was given to patients having chemo-refractory metastatic non-small-cell lung cancer. Sequencing used immunoSEQ multiplex PCR; TCRdb keeps in-frame clones, though not all of them. Of about 87,000 clones in the sample, about 87% were seen once. This clone has a handful of counts. Sequences were derived from peripheral blood, sampled from a patient treated with radiotherapy plus ipilimumab. The V and J genes are TRBV4-2 and TRBJ2-3; D is perhaps TRBD2 (6 bases). The sequence was obtained from a human donor with non-small cell lung cancer that progressed on radiotherapy plus ipilimumab. This CDR3 reads CASSQRLVSTDTQYF. DNA of the CDR3: TGTGCCAGCAGCCAACGACTAGTTAGCACAGATACGCAGTATTTT.